This is a list of T cell receptor beta chains from one sample in a study of blood T cell repertoires in COVID-19. Some clones are missing from TCRdb's copy, which holds only in-frame ones; the method was immunoSEQ multiplex PCR. The data hold around 300,000 clones, with 75% to 90% observed a single time. The sample was PBMCs or T cells enriched from blood (not recorded which). These receptors were obtained from a woman aged 40 to 50 who had recovered from COVID-19. Both conserved end residues are part of each CDR3. A D gene is named only where the DNA matches it firmly. A clone size is listed for some rows: how often the clone was seen (once, few, many), or a class if it is expanded.

D	V	J	length	size	DNA	CDR3
TRBD1	TRBV5-1	TRBJ2-1	13	NA	TGCGCCAGCAGCTTGGGGACAGGGGATGAGCAGTTCTTC	CASSLGTGDEQFF
TRBD1	TRBV6-5	TRBJ1-2	12	NA	TGTGCCAGCAACGGACAGGGGGATGGCTACACCTTC	CASNGQGDGYTF
NA	TRBV30	TRBJ1-2	16	NA	TGTGCCTGGAGCCCAATGCGGGGGGCGATATCCTATGGCTACACCTTC	CAWSPMRGAISYGYTF
TRBD1	TRBV9	TRBJ1-6	13	NA	TGTGCCAGCAGCGTAGGGACAGGGCCACCCCTCCACTTT	CASSVGTGPPLHF
NA	TRBV5-1	TRBJ1-1	17	few	TGCGCCAGCAGCTTGCAACCGGGATCCGGGTCGAACACTGAAGCTTTCTTT	CASSLQPGSGSNTEAFF
TRBD1	TRBV12-3/TRBV12-4	TRBJ2-1	12	NA	TGTGCCAGCAGTCCAGGGGGCCGGGAGCAGTTCTTC	CASSPGGREQFF
NA	TRBV10-3	TRBJ2-1	16	NA	TGTGCCATCAGCTCTATATCGGGTCTTGAAGAGAATGAGCAGTTCTTC	CAISSISGLEENEQFF
NA	TRBV9	TRBJ2-1	18	NA	TGTGCCAGCAGCGTAGCTCAGACCGGGACTGGATTCTACAATGAGCAGTTCTTC	CASSVAQTGTGFYNEQFF
NA	TRBV15	TRBJ2-7	13	NA	TGTGCCACCAGCACGGGGAGTGGCTACGAGCAGTACTTC	CATSTGSGYEQYF
TRBD1	TRBV2	TRBJ1-2	13	NA	TGTGCCAGCACAGAACAGGGGTTGCGTGGCTACACCTTC	CASTEQGLRGYTF
TRBD2	TRBV5-1	TRBJ2-5	18	NA	TGCGCCAGCAGCTTGGGCCTAGCGGGGGGGCCGTCAGGCGAGACCCAGTACTTC	CASSLGLAGGPSGETQYF
TRBD1	TRBV18	TRBJ2-2	17	once	TGTGCCAGCTCACCATGGAGGACAGGGTTGGCCACCGGGGAGCTGTTTTTT	CASSPWRTGLATGELFF
NA	TRBV19	TRBJ2-6	15	NA	TGTGCCAGTAGGAGACAAGCCTCTGGGGCCAACGTCCTGACTTTC	CASRRQASGANVLTF
NA	TRBV9	TRBJ2-7	15	NA	TGTGCCAGCAGCGTAACGGCGGGACCACCCTACGAGCAGTACTTC	CASSVTAGPPYEQYF
NA	TRBV6-1	TRBJ2-2	17	many	TGTGCCAGCAGTGAAGCCCGACAGGCCTATTTGGCCGGGGAGCTGTTTTTT	CASSEARQAYLAGELFF
NA	TRBV18	TRBJ1-2	15	NA	TGTGCCAGCTCACCCGTTGACAGTCCAAACTATGGCTACACCTTC	CASSPVDSPNYGYTF
NA	TRBV7-2	TRBJ2-3	14	NA	TGTGCCAGCGTCCAGGGGACGCTGGGGGATACGCAGTATTTT	CASVQGTLGDTQYF
NA	TRBV2	TRBJ1-4	15	NA	TGTGCCAGCGCATTTCAGACAGTTTTGGGGGAAAAACTGTTTTTT	CASAFQTVLGEKLFF
TRBD1	TRBV5-8	TRBJ2-1	15	NA	TGTGCCAGCAGCTTCGGGGACAGGGGATACAATGAGCAGTTCTTC	CASSFGDRGYNEQFF
NA	TRBV30	TRBJ1-4	14	few	TGTGCCTGGAGTGTTTCACAGACTAATGAAAAACTGTTTTTT	CAWSVSQTNEKLFF
TRBD1	TRBV19	TRBJ1-2	13	NA	TGTGCCAGTAGTGCCGACAGGGGATATGGCTACACCTTC	CASSADRGYGYTF
TRBD1	TRBV30	TRBJ2-7	14	NA	TGTGCCTGGAATACGGGACAGGGGGCACACGAGCAGTACTTC	CAWNTGQGAHEQYF
TRBD1	TRBV19	TRBJ1-1	16	NA	TGTGCCAGTAGTACGCGATGGGGACAGGCATCCACTGAAGCTTTCTTT	CASSTRWGQASTEAFF
NA	TRBV5-1	TRBJ1-2	16	NA	TGCGCCAGCAGCTTGGCCCCGGGACAAGGGTCCTATGGCTACACCTTC	CASSLAPGQGSYGYTF
TRBD1	TRBV6-5	TRBJ2-3	15	NA	TGTGCCAGCAGCCCACGCAGGGGGAGCACAGATACGCAGTATTTT	CASSPRRGSTDTQYF
NA	TRBV7-9	TRBJ1-4	14	NA	TGTGCCAGCAGCTCACGACAGACTAATGAAAAACTGTTTTTT	CASSSRQTNEKLFF
TRBD1	TRBV7-8	TRBJ1-6	14	NA	TGTGCCAGCAGCCTAGGGGACAGTCCGGGACTCCTCCACTTT	CASSLGDSPGLLHF
NA	TRBV6-4	TRBJ2-3	14	NA	TGTGCCAGCACGAAAGACAGCCGCACAGATACGCAGTATTTT	CASTKDSRTDTQYF
NA	TRBV4-1	TRBJ2-5	16	NA	TGCGCCAGCAGCCAAATCAGGGGTAACCAGGGAGAGACCCAGTACTTC	CASSQIRGNQGETQYF
NA	TRBV27	TRBJ1-5	14	once	TGTGCCAGCGGCCCTTGGGGCTTTGATCAGCCCCAGCATTTT	CASGPWGFDQPQHF
NA	TRBV5-4	TRBJ2-1	15	NA	TGTGCCAGCAGCTCGCGACTAGGGAAGGCTAATGAGCAGTTCTTC	CASSSRLGKANEQFF
TRBD2	TRBV11-1	TRBJ2-1	14	NA	TGTGCCAGCAGCAAAAGGGAGGGCATCTCTGAGCAGTTCTTC	CASSKREGISEQFF
NA	TRBV3-1/TRBV3-2	TRBJ1-1	15	NA	TGTGCCAGCAGCCAAAAATGCGTGTGGAACACTGAAGCTTTCTTT	CASSQKCVWNTEAFF
NA	TRBV5-4	TRBJ1-1	16	NA	TGTGCCAGCAGCTTGGCTAGGGCGGGGGGTGACACTGAAGCTTTCTTT	CASSLARAGGDTEAFF
TRBD1	TRBV10-2	TRBJ1-1	15	NA	TGCGCCAGCAGCGGTGCGACGGGACAGAGCACTGAAGCTTTCTTT	CASSGATGQSTEAFF
TRBD1	TRBV2	TRBJ1-5	15	NA	TGTGCCAGCAGCGAATTAACAGGGGGGAGACAGCCCCAGCATTTT	CASSELTGGRQPQHF
NA	TRBV5-1	TRBJ1-5	13	NA	TGCGCCAGCAGCTTGCAGGGGAACCAGCCCCAGCATTTT	CASSLQGNQPQHF
NA	TRBV6-5	TRBJ2-7	12	once	TGTGCCAGCAGTTTACAGTTCTACGAGCAGTACTTC	CASSLQFYEQYF
NA	TRBV6-6	TRBJ1-2	16	NA	TGTGCCAGCAGTTACTCGAGGCAGGGGAGGGCTAATGGCTACACCTTC	CASSYSRQGRANGYTF
NA	TRBV30	TRBJ1-3	13	once	TGTGCCTGGAGTCCCTCGTATGGAAACACCATATATTTT	CAWSPSYGNTIYF
NA	TRBV19	TRBJ1-6	17	NA	TGTGCCAGTAGCCTAGGGCCCGGCCAGGGGTACGTCTCACCCCTCCACTTT	CASSLGPGQGYVSPLHF
TRBD1	TRBV5-1	TRBJ2-5	16	NA	TGCGCCAGCAGCCGAACGGGACAGGGAGGGCAAGAGACCCAGTACTTC	CASSRTGQGGQETQYF
NA	TRBV19	TRBJ1-6	16	NA	TGTGCCAGTAGACGCTCCTCAACAGGGAACTATTCACCCCTCCACTTT	CASRRSSTGNYSPLHF
NA	TRBV13	TRBJ1-3	12	NA	TGTGCCAGCAGCTCACGGGGAAACACCATATATTTT	CASSSRGNTIYF
NA	TRBV5-5	TRBJ1-2	14	NA	TGTGCCAGCAGCTTGGCAGGGTCTGGGTATGGCTACACCTTC	CASSLAGSGYGYTF